This entry lists 2 T cell receptor beta chains sequenced from one sample in a study of cytomegalovirus exposure and HLA in healthy donors. The PCR ran on 60 Vbeta and 13 Jbeta primers. Profiling relied on immunoSEQ multiplex PCR, and the TCRdb table lists in-frame clones only, not all of them. This sample carries under 200,000 clones, 79% of them seen once, and the ten largest clones take 2.3%. Sequencing was performed on PBMCs. These receptors were collected from a woman aged 50 to 65 in good health and CMV-seronegative.

This chain uses TRBV27 with TRBJ1-6; D is undetermined. The CDR3 covers 15 residues. Trimming took off 1 base at V and 6 bases at J, with 10 bases between the two ends. Germline CDR1 is MNHEY and CDR2 is SMNVEV (reference sequence). Here the CDR3 reads CASSLFSGSNSPLHF. DNA for the CDR3: TGTGCCAGCAGTTTATTCTCGGGGAGTAATTCACCCCTCCACTTT.

The CDR3 DNA sequence: TGTGCCAGCTCACTGCGAGGGGACAGGGGGAGTGAAGCTTTCTTT. Translation gives CASSLRGDRGSEAFF. The chain combines TRBV18 with TRBJ1-1, with 11 bases matching TRBD1. The CDR3 is made up of 15 amino acids. Losses at the gene ends were 4 bases for V and 7 bases for J; bases not matched to a gene: 8. Germline-derived CDR1 and CDR2 are KGHSH and LQKENI.